The rows below give T cell receptor beta chains drawn from one sample of a study of blood T cell repertoires in COVID-19. Sequencing used immunoSEQ multiplex PCR; TCRdb keeps in-frame clones, though not all of them. The sample has approximately 120,000 clones, roughly four fifths seen once. The specimen sequenced was peripheral blood. Receptors were obtained from a man between 25 and 39 years old with COVID-19, enrolled during active disease. Both conserved end residues are part of each CDR3. D genes are given only for firm matches.

v_gene	d_gene	CDR3aa
TRBV10-2	TRBD1	CASSRQGFADPEAFF
TRBV27	NA	CASRIGQSGQPQHF
TRBV6-6	NA	CASSYSPGGVGGYTF
TRBV28	NA	CASSLYPQGNEKLFF
TRBV5-5	TRBD1	CASSSQGSPNTGELFF
TRBV6-1	NA	CASSENDRFYTF
TRBV6-2/TRBV6-3	TRBD1	CASSYIDRVYEQYF
TRBV7-9	TRBD1	CASSLGQGAGNTIYF
TRBV11-3	TRBD1	CASSLPGDRAHGYTF
TRBV7-9	TRBD1	CASSLGQGDYGYTF
TRBV5-8	NA	CASSLEQLNQYF
TRBV10-3	TRBD1	CAPIRGQGTQETQYF
TRBV15	NA	CATSRERPGHSYNEQFF
TRBV28	NA	CASSSGQKLQETQYF
TRBV19	NA	CASSTARGFQETQYF
TRBV28	NA	CASSALTYNSPLHF
TRBV30	TRBD2	CAWSVGGLETQYF
TRBV18	NA	CASSRNRIAEPGEQYF
TRBV30	TRBD1	CATGTGEAFF
TRBV4-1	TRBD1	CASTPGTGGEKLFF
TRBV15	TRBD1	CATSSWGTGLSQETQYF
TRBV6-5	NA	CASSRDSLDYEQYF
TRBV6-4	TRBD1	CASSGTGEGGELFF
TRBV7-7	TRBD1	CASSPGQVTGELFF
TRBV5-1	NA	CASSLAYNEQFF
TRBV28	TRBD2	CASSSSGRAYEQYF
TRBV9	TRBD2	CASSVELAGYNEQFF
TRBV6-6	NA	CASSYTGSNQPQHF
TRBV19	NA	CASSIRWNTGELFF
TRBV4-1	TRBD1	CASSQPGQMNTEAFF
TRBV12-5	NA	CASAPPSANEQFF
TRBV11-2	TRBD1	CASRQQGASGYTF
TRBV28	NA	CASSLGGNEEKLFF
TRBV2	NA	CASSRGDSSNQPQHF
TRBV14	NA	CASSRREFEQFF
TRBV3-1/TRBV3-2	TRBD1	CASSQGGTGGSDTQYF
TRBV30	NA	CAWSGGNSQPQHF
TRBV5-1	NA	CASSLERVQETQYF
TRBV14	NA	CASSQVGSQTWNTGELFF
TRBV30	NA	CAWSVGISGNKVYEQYF
TRBV6-5	TRBD1	CASTGTAHLNTEAFF
TRBV27	TRBD1	CASSLGTGRNSPLHF
TRBV7-6	TRBD1	CASSYRTGDNSPLHF